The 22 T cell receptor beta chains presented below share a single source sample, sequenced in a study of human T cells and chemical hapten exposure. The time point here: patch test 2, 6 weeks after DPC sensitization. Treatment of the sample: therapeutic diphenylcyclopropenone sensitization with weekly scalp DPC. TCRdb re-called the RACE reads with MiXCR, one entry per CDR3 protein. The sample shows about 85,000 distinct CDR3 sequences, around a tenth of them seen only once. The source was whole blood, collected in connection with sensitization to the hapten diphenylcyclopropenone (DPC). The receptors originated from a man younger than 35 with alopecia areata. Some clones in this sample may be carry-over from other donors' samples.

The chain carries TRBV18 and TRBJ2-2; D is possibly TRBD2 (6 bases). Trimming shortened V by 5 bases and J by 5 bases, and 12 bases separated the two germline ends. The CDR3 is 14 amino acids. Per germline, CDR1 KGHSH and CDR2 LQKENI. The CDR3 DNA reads TGTGCCAGCTCATCACGACGGGAGACCGGGGAGCTGTTTTTT. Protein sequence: CASSSRRETGELFF.

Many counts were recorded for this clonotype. The CDR3 is CASRGRWTRDTEAFF. Here the CDR3 DNA reads TGTGCCAGCAGGGGACGGTGGACTAGGGACACTGAAGCTTTCTTT. V usage is TRBV6-5 and J usage is TRBJ1-1; D is perhaps TRBD1 (5 bases). Germline V gene data show CDR1 as MNHEY and CDR2 as SVGAGI. The CDR3 covers 15 residues. With 6 bases removed from V and 3 bases from J, the gap between germline ends came to 17 bases.

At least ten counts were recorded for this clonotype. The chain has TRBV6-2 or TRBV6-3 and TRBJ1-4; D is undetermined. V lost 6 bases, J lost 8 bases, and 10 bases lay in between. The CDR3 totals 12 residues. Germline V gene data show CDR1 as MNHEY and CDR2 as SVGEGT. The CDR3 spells CASRSESEKLFF. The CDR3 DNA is TGTGCCAGCAGATCCGAATCGGAAAAACTGTTTTTT.

Here the CDR3 reads CASSERARSDTQYF. CDR3 nucleotides: TGTGCCAGCAGTGAAAGGGCACGATCAGATACGCAGTATTTT. The chain couples TRBV2 to TRBJ2-3; unclear D gene. Trimming left V 2 bases short and J 4 bases short, with 10 bases between. Germline CDR1 SNHLY, CDR2 FYNNEI. CDR3 length equals 14 residues.

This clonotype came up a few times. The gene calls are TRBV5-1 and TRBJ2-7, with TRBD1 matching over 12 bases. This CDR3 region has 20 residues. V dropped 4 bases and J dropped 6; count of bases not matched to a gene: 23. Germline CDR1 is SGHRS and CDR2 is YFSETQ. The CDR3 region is CASSTGTGGVSVPGLREQYV. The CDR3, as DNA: TGCGCCAGCAGCACCGGGACAGGGGGCGTTTCAGTGCCGGGGCTTCGCGAGCAGTACGTC.

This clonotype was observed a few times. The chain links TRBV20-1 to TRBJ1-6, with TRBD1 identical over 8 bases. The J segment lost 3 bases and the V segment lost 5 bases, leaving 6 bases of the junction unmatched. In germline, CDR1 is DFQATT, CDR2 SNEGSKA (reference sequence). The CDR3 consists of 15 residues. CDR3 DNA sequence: TGCAGTGCTCCGGACAGGGAGGACTATAATTCACCCCTCCACTTT. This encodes CSAPDREDYNSPLHF.

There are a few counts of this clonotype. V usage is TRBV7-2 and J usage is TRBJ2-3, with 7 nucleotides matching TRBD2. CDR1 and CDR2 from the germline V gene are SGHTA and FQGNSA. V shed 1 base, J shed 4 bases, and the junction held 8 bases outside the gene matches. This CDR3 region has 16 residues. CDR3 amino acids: CASSLGQTSYSDTQYF. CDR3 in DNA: TGTGCCAGCAGCTTAGGCCAGACTAGCTACTCAGATACGCAGTATTTT.

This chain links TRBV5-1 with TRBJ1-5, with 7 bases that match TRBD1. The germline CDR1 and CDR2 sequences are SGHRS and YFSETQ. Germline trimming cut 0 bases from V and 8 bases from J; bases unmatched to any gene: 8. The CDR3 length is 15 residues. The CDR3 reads CASSLAPRGREPQHF. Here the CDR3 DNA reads TGCGCCAGCAGCTTGGCCCCAAGGGGGCGGGAGCCCCAGCATTTT.

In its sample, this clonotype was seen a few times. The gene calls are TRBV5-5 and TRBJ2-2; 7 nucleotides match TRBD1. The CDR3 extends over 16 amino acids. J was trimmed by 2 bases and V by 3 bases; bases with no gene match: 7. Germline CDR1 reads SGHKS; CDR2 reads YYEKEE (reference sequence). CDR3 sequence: CASSSVGTANTGELFF. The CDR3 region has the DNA TGTGCCAGCAGCTCCGTCGGGACAGCAAACACCGGGGAGCTGTTTTTT.

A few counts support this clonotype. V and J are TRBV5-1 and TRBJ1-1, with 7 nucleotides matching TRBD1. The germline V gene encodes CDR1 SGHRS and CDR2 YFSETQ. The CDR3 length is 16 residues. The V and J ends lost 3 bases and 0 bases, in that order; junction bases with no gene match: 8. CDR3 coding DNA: TGCGCCAGCAGCTCGACAAGACAGGGCCTGAACACTGAAGCTTTCTTT. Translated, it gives CASSSTRQGLNTEAFF.

As DNA, the CDR3 is TGTGCCAGTAATCTGTTCGCCAGATCGAACACCGGGGAGCTGTTTTTT. Translation gives CASNLFARSNTGELFF. V and J are TRBV19 and TRBJ2-2, with unresolved D. CDR3 length: 16 residues. Per the germline V gene, CDR1 is LNHDA and CDR2 is SQIVND (reference sequence). Trimming pared 7 bases from V and 0 bases from J, leaving 15 bases between.

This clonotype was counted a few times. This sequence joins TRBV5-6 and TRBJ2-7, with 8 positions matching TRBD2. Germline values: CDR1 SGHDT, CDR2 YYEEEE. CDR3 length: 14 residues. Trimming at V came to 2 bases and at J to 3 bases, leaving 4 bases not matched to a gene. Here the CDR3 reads CASSLAGASYEQYV. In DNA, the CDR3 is TGTGCCAGCAGCTTAGCGGGGGCCAGCTACGAGCAGTACGTC.

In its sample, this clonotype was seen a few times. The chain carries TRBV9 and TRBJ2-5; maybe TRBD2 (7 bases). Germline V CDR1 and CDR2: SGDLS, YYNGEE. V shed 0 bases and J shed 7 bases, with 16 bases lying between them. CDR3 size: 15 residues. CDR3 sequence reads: CASSVEGTRGGTQYF. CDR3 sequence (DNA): TGTGCCAGCAGCGTAGAAGGCACGAGGGGGGGGACCCAGTACTTC.

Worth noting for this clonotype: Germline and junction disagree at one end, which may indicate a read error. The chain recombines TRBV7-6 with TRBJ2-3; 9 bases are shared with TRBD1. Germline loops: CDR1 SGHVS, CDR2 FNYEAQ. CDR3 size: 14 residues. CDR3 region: CASSSGTGMVTQNF. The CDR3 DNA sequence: TGTGCCAGCAGCTCTGGGACAGGGATGGTTACGCAGAATTTT.

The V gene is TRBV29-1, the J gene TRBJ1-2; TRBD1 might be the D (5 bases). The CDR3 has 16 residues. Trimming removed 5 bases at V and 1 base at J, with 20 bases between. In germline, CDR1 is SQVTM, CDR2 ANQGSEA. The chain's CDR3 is CSVSLQDRRYNYGYTF. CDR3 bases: TGCAGCGTTTCCTTACAGGACCGACGATATAACTATGGCTACACCTTC. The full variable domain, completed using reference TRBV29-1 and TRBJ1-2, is SAVISQKPSRDICQRGTSLTIQCQVDSQVTMMFWYRQQPGQSLTLIATANQGSEATYESGFVIDKFPISRPNLTFSTLTVSNMSPEDSSIYLCSVSLQDRRYNYGYTFGSGTRLTVV.

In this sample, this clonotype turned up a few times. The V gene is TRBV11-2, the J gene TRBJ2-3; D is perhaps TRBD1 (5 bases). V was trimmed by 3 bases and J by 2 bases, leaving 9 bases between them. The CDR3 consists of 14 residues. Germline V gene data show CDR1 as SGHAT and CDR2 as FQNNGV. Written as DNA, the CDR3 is TGTGCCAGCAGCTTTAGGGGAAACACAGATACGCAGTATTTT. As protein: CASSFRGNTDTQYF.

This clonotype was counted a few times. Here the CDR3 reads CASSEGGDEQFF. The CDR3 DNA is TGCGCCAGCAGTGAGGGGGGGGATGAGCAGTTCTTC. This chain uses TRBV10-2 with TRBJ2-1; 7 nucleotides line up with TRBD2. The CDR3 consists of 12 residues. CDR1 is WSHSY and CDR2 is SAAADI in the germline V gene. The junction had 0 bases not matched to a gene; V was cut back by 2 bases and J by 8 bases.

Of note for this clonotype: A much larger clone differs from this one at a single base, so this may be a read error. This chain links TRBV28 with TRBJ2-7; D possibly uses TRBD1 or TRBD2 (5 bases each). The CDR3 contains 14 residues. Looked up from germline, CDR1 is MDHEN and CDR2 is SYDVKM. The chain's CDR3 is CASSLGTGSFEQYF. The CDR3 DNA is TGTGCCAGCAGTTTAGGGACGGGCTCCTTCGAGCAGTACTTC.

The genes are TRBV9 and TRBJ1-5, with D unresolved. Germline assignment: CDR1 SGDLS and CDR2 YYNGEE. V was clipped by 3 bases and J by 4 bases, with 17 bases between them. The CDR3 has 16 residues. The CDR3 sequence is CASSAQKEERNQPQHF. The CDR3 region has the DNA TGTGCCAGCAGCGCCCAGAAAGAGGAGAGAAATCAGCCCCAGCATTTT. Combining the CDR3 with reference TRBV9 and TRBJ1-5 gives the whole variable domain DSGVTQTPKHLITATGQRVTLRCSPRSGDLSVYWYQQSLDQGLQFLIQYYNGEERAKGNILERFSAQQFPDLHSELNLSSLELGDSALYFCASSAQKEERNQPQHFGDGTRLSIL.

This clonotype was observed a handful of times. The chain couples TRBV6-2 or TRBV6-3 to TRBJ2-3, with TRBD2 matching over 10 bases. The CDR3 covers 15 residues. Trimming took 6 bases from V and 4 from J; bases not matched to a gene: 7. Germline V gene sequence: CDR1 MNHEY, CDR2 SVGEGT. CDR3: CASRKAGGLPDTQYF. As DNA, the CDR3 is TGTGCCAGCAGGAAAGCGGGGGGGTTGCCAGATACGCAGTATTTT.

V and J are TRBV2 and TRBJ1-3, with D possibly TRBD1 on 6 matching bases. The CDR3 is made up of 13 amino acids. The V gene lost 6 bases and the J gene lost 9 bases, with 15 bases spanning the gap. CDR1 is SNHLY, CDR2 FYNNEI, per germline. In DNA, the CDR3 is TGTGCCAGCAGAGCAGGGGATGTCGGCACCATATATTTT. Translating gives CASRAGDVGTIYF.

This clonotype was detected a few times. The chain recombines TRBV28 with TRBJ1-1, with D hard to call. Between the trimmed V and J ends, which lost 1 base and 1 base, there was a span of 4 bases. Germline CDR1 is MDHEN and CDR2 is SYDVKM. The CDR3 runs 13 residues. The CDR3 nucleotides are TGTGCCAGCAGTTTATTGGAGAACACTGAAGCTTTCTTT. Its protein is CASSLLENTEAFF. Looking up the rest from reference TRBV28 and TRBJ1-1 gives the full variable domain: DVKVTQSSRYLVKRTGEKVFLECVQDMDHENMFWYRQDPGLGLRLIYFSYDVKMKEKGDIPEGYSVSREKKERFSLILESASTNQTSMYLCASSLLENTEAFFGQGTRLTVV.